This TCR beta chain was sequenced in a study of PD-L1 blockade in urothelial cancer. J gave up 7 bases and V 2 bases, and 7 bases lay outside the gene matches. This CDR3 has 15 amino acids. From germline, CDR1 is KGHSH and CDR2 LQKENI. Time point denoted: peripheral blood 6 weeks after treatment start. Each individual provided 1 to 8 samples (taken pretreatment and on-treatment). Some clones are missing from TCRdb's copy, which holds only in-frame ones; the method was immunoSEQ multiplex PCR. The sample lists under 40,000 clones, roughly nine tenths occurring once. The origin of this receptor is a man older than 75 with urothelial cancer. This chain uses TRBV18 with TRBJ2-1; 8 bases are a match to TRBD2. The sequenced sample was PBMCs, obtained around atezolizumab (anti-PD-L1) treatment. The CDR3 DNA reads TGTGCCAGCTCACCAGGGGCCCAGCGGGGGAATGAGCAGTTCTTC. It codes for CASSPGAQRGNEQFF.